This passage covers 24 T cell receptor beta chains from one sample sequenced in a study of T cell repertoires in cytomegalovirus infection. Their antigen targets remain unknown. MiXCR, run by TCRdb on the reads, gives a single entry per CDR3 protein. The repertoire includes roughly 500,000 distinct CDR3 sequences, about 42% of them detected once, and about 41% sits in the top ten. The sequenced sample was cultured PBMCs, obtained from culture after CMV antigen stimulation. These receptors originate from a human donor in good health (CMV status not recorded). Some clones in this sample may be carry-over from other donors' samples.

This sequence joins TRBV19 and TRBJ1-5; TRBD1 matches at 7 bases. Germline trimming cut 1 base from V and 6 bases from J; bases unmatched to any gene: 6. Germline CDR1 LNHDA, CDR2 SQIVND (reference sequence). This CDR3 has 15 residues. The CDR3 DNA reads TGTGCCAGTAGTATAGTAGGGGGCGTCCGTCAGCCCCAGCATTTT. This gives the protein CASSIVGGVRQPQHF.

This clonotype was counted many times. This chain uses TRBV7-2 with TRBJ2-7; 7 nucleotides match TRBD1. This CDR3 is built from 13 residues. J lost 4 bases, V lost 6 bases, and 6 bases had no gene match. The germline gives CDR1 SGHTA, CDR2 FQGNSA. As DNA, the CDR3 is TGTGCCAGCAGTCGGACAGGCAATTACGAGCAGTACTTC. It encodes CASSRTGNYEQYF.

The V call is TRBV19, the J call TRBJ2-1; 9 nucleotides line up with TRBD2. CDR1 is LNHDA and CDR2 is SQIVND in the germline V gene (reference sequence). The CDR3 extends over 14 amino acids. The ends lost 7 bases at V and 6 bases at J; junction bases unmatched: 7. The CDR3 sequence: CASMAGGPINEQFF. Here the CDR3 DNA reads TGTGCCAGTATGGCGGGAGGGCCGATCAATGAGCAGTTCTTC.

This clonotype was seen a handful of times. This chain links TRBV18 with TRBJ1-1, with a possible D match to TRBD1 (6 bases). Germline V gene data show CDR1 as KGHSH and CDR2 as LQKENI. Trimming stripped 2 bases from V and 8 bases from J, with 18 bases between. The CDR3 sequence is 15 residues long. The CDR3 is CASSPAPGTSYEAFF. In nucleotides, the CDR3 is TGTGCCAGCTCACCAGCCCCCGGGACATCTTACGAAGCTTTCTTT.

The chain has TRBV12-3 or TRBV12-4 and TRBJ1-4; tentative D call: TRBD1 (6 bases). V was cut by 6 bases and J by 5 bases, with 10 bases left in between. The CDR3 extends over 13 amino acids. As DNA, the CDR3 is TGTGCCAGCAGATACAGGGAGAATGAAAAACTGTTTTTT. Its protein product is CASRYRENEKLFF.

The rearrangement joins TRBV2 to TRBJ1-5; a possible D gene is TRBD1 (6 bases). This CDR3 region has 15 residues. The V gene's germline CDR1 is SNHLY and CDR2 FYNNEI. Trimming pared 6 bases from V and 3 bases from J, leaving 15 bases between. Here the CDR3 reads CASRDRTASNQPQHF. CDR3 bases: TGTGCCAGCAGAGACAGGACAGCCTCCAATCAGCCCCAGCATTTT.

This clonotype was found a few times. The chain combines TRBV20-1 with TRBJ2-3, with TRBD2 matching 11 bases. After removal of 0 bases from V and 6 bases from J, the junction contained 5 bases not matched to a gene. Germline-derived CDR1 and CDR2 are DFQATT and SNEGSKA (reference sequence). This CDR3 spans 15 amino acids. The CDR3 bases are TGCAGTGCTAGAGATAGCGGGAGGGCCGTCGATACGCAGTATTTT. Translation gives CSARDSGRAVDTQYF.

The table lists this clonotype with a few counts. CDR3 protein: CASSRPWTGLNQPQHF. In DNA form, the CDR3 reads TGTGCCAGTAGTCGGCCTTGGACAGGGCTAAATCAGCCCCAGCATTTT. This chain links TRBV19 with TRBJ1-5; 8 nucleotides align to TRBD1. In germline, CDR1 is LNHDA, CDR2 SQIVND (reference sequence). This CDR3 region has 16 residues. Germline trimming cut 5 bases from V and 4 bases from J; bases unmatched to any gene: 10.

V is TRBV12-3 or TRBV12-4 and J is TRBJ2-5; D unresolved. This CDR3 spans 12 amino acids. V lost 3 bases and J 4 bases, leaving 6 bases between the germline ends. DNA of the CDR3: TGTGCCAGCAGTTTCGAGCGAGAGACCCAGTACTTC. Translation: CASSFERETQYF.

This clonotype was seen a handful of times. The chain couples TRBV7-6 to TRBJ1-2; perhaps TRBD1 as D (5 bases). The V end was cut by 4 bases, the J end by 2 bases, with 11 bases between. This CDR3 has 14 amino acids. Germline V gives CDR1 SGHVS, CDR2 FNYEAQ. The CDR3 region has the DNA TGTGCCAGCAGCTCGGGACCGGGGAACTATGGCTACACCTTC. This codes for CASSSGPGNYGYTF.

The chain recombines TRBV7-2 with TRBJ1-1; no clear D gene. Between the trimmed V and J ends, which lost 2 bases and 4 bases, there was a span of 11 bases. The germline V gene has CDR1 SGHTA and CDR2 FQGNSA. This CDR3 region has 14 residues. As DNA, the CDR3 is TGTGCCAGCAGCTTAATGGTTTCGATCACTGAAGCTTTCTTT. This sequence encodes CASSLMVSITEAFF.

The chain joins TRBV5-1 to TRBJ2-4; either TRBD1 or TRBD2 may fit D (5 bases each). Germline V lookup: CDR1 SGHRS, CDR2 YFSETQ. V was pared by 0 bases and J by 2 bases, with 12 bases between. The CDR3 extends over 16 amino acids. The CDR3 sequence: CASSLDGGTTKNIQYF. The CDR3 nucleotides read TGCGCCAGCAGCTTGGATGGGGGAACCACCAAAAACATTCAGTACTTC.

The chain couples TRBV18 to TRBJ2-5; D is uncertain. V lost 3 bases and J lost 5, with 7 bases in between. CDR3 length equals 12 residues. Germline V lookup: CDR1 KGHSH, CDR2 LQKENI. The CDR3 DNA reads TGTGCCAGCTCACCGTCCGTTGAGACCCAGTACTTC. It specifies CASSPSVETQYF.

This clonotype was counted only a few times. The chain links TRBV7-6 to TRBJ1-1; possible D gene TRBD1, 6 bases. V lost 1 base, J lost 1 base, and 16 bases lay in between. This CDR3 spans 17 amino acids. Germline CDR1 and CDR2: SGHVS and FNYEAQ. This CDR3 is CASSLGPGEGENTEAFF. CDR3 sequence (DNA): TGTGCCAGCAGCTTAGGACCGGGAGAGGGGGAGAACACTGAAGCTTTCTTT.

The chain carries TRBV12-3 or TRBV12-4 and TRBJ1-2, with D perhaps matching TRBD1 (5 bases). This CDR3 region has 16 residues. Trimming took 6 bases from V and 0 from J, leaving 17 bases between them. DNA of the CDR3: TGTGCCAGCAGACCAAGGGGCAAAGGGACTAACTATGGCTACACCTTC. Translated, it gives CASRPRGKGTNYGYTF.

The J gene is TRBJ2-3, the V gene TRBV7-6; 13 nucleotides line up with TRBD2. The CDR3 spans 15 residues. Trimming at V came to 5 bases and at J to 6 bases, leaving 5 bases not matched to a gene. Germline V gene lookup returns CDR1 SGHVS and CDR2 FNYEAQ. In DNA form, the CDR3 reads TGTGCCAGCAGCCTACTAGCGGGAGGGGGGGATACGCAGTATTTT. This sequence encodes CASSLLAGGGDTQYF.

The CDR3 bases are TGTGCCAGCAGACTTGGGACAGCCTACGAGCAGTACTTC. It encodes CASRLGTAYEQYF. The chain carries TRBV6-8 and TRBJ2-7; TRBD1 agrees at 7 bases. CDR1 and CDR2 (germline): MNHGY, SAAAGT. Trimming took 6 bases from V and 2 from J; bases not matched to a gene: 4. The CDR3 runs 13 residues.

This chain joins TRBV10-3 and TRBJ2-7; D gene ambiguous. The CDR3 totals 12 residues. Germline lookup yields CDR1 ENHRY and CDR2 SYGVKD. Trimming removed 3 bases at V and 3 bases at J, with 6 bases between. The DNA of the CDR3 is TGTGCCATCAGTGATGGGGACTACGAGCAGTACTTC. It is translated as CAISDGDYEQYF.

There are a few counts of this clonotype. The chain joins TRBV7-2 to TRBJ2-3; no reliable D call. Trimming took off 4 bases at V and 4 bases at J, with 9 bases between the two ends. This CDR3 has 13 residues. In germline, CDR1 is SGHTA, CDR2 FQGNSA. The CDR3 DNA reads TGTGCCAGCAGCTCCCTCGGGCCAGATACGCAGTATTTT. This sequence encodes CASSSLGPDTQYF.

The genes are TRBV6-2 or TRBV6-3 and TRBJ2-7, with 9 bases identical to TRBD1. The germline gives CDR1 MNHEY, CDR2 SVGEGT. The V segment lost 6 bases and the J segment 7 bases; nucleotides outside the gene matches: 7. CDR3 length equals 13 residues. CDR3: CASSTGGLGEQYF. CDR3 DNA: TGTGCCAGCAGCACAGGGGGCTTGGGGGAGCAGTACTTC.

V and J are TRBV5-6 and TRBJ2-2; D gene ambiguous. This CDR3 has 14 residues. CDR1 and CDR2 from the germline V gene are SGHDT and YYEEEE. V was trimmed by 4 bases and J by 1 base, leaving 8 bases between them. CDR3 sequence (DNA): TGTGCCAGCAGCCCCCGGGTGAACACCGGGGAGCTGTTTTTT. Translating it yields CASSPRVNTGELFF.

The table lists this clonotype with a few counts. The chain recombines TRBV29-1 with TRBJ1-5; weak D call: TRBD1 (5 bases). V was shortened by 7 bases and J by 5 bases, with 18 bases between the two germline ends. Per the germline V gene, CDR1 is SQVTM and CDR2 is ANQGSEA. CDR3 length equals 14 residues. CDR3 residues: CSAESAGYHQPQHF. The CDR3 DNA reads TGCAGCGCCGAATCGGCAGGGTATCATCAGCCCCAGCATTTT.

The chain combines TRBV7-9 with TRBJ2-3; 10 bases are a match to TRBD2. The trim removed 2 bases at V and 4 bases at J, leaving 9 bases unmatched. Germline V gene lookup returns CDR1 SEHNR and CDR2 FQNEAQ (reference sequence). CDR3 length: 17 residues. The CDR3: CASSLRGTSVSPDTQYF. The CDR3 DNA reads TGTGCCAGCAGCTTAAGGGGGACTAGCGTTTCTCCAGATACGCAGTATTTT.

This chain uses TRBV20-1 with TRBJ2-4; 8 bases are shared with TRBD1. The trim removed 4 bases at V and 6 bases at J, leaving 8 bases unmatched. Per the germline V gene, CDR1 is DFQATT and CDR2 is SNEGSKA (reference sequence). The CDR3 contains 14 residues. The DNA of the CDR3 is TGCAGTGCTAAACCAGGGACAGGCGCAAACATTCAGTACTTC. Protein sequence: CSAKPGTGANIQYF.